This T cell receptor (beta chain) comes out of a study of OX40 agonist ivuxolimab in advanced cancers. Generated by immunoSEQ multiplex PCR, the TCRdb table keeps only in-frame clones and is missing some. Among around 10,000 clones listed, around 78% were seen once. Remarks on this clone: Its antigen is unidentified.

It was autoimmune disease history or systemic immunosuppression that excluded patients. Blood draws occurred at baseline, cycle 4 day 1, and cycle 7 day 1. CDR1 is SGHNT, CDR2 YYREEE, per germline (reference sequence). V shed 5 bases and J shed 1 base, with 9 bases lying between them. This CDR3 spans 13 amino acids. Study conclusions and caveats: Expanded clones were, on average, more numerous in CD8+ T cells than in CD4+. Low normalized T-cell clonal expansion was also seen in some nonresponders.

The gene calls are TRBV5-4 and TRBJ2-5; D unresolved. Sequencing was performed on CD4+ or CD8+ T cells sorted from blood, taken in a trial of the OX40 agonist ivuxolimab. The TCR originated in an adult with an advanced solid tumor such as melanoma, head and neck, liver or kidney cancer. The CDR3 is CASRRGFQETQYF. In nucleotides, the CDR3 is TGTGCCAGCAGGAGAGGCTTCCAAGAGACCCAGTACTTC.